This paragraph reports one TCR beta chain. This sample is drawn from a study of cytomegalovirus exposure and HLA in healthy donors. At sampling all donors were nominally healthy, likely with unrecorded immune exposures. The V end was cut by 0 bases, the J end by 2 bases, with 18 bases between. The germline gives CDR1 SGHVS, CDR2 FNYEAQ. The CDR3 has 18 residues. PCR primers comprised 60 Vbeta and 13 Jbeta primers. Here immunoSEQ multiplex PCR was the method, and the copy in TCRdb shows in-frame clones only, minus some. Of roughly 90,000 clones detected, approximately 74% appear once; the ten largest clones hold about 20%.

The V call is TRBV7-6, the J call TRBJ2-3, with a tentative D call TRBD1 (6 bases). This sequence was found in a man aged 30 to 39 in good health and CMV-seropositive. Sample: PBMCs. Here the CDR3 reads CASSLAPGTYSITDTQYF. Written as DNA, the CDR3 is TGTGCCAGCAGCTTAGCGCCCGGGACATACTCCATCACAGATACGCAGTATTTT.